The text below deals with one T cell receptor beta chain. Its antigen is unidentified. V lost 5 bases to trimming and J lost 2 bases, with 13 bases between them. The length of the CDR3 is 15 residues. CDR1 is PRHDT, CDR2 FYEKMQ, per germline (reference sequence). The data were obtained in a study of T cell responses to AZD1222 COVID-19 vaccine. Produced via immunoSEQ multiplex PCR; TCRdb's table is partial and in-frame only. Altogether around 87,000 clones are present, roughly 90% being singletons, with the ten largest covering about 20%. Study-wide results and caveats: Donors skewed white British and female; clonal diversity was possibly underestimated. It was only after the peak T cell response that any repertoires were sampled. With two AZD1222 doses given, Spike-specific TCR breadth and depth both rose. Baseline serostatus was positive in only six AZD1222 recipients.

This clonotype was sampled from an adult in good health. The source was peripheral blood, collected on day 0 of AZD1222 vaccination. The J gene is TRBJ1-5, the V gene TRBV13; D unclear. CDR3 bases: TGTGCCAGCAGCCAGGCCCGGGGTGGCAATCAGCCCCAGCATTTT. Encoded protein: CASSQARGGNQPQHF.